Included here is one TCR beta chain sequence, with context. Its specificity is not known. The entry originates in a study of cytomegalovirus exposure and HLA in healthy donors. PCR used 60 Vbeta primers and 13 Jbeta primers. Assay: immunoSEQ multiplex PCR; the TCRdb copy retains only in-frame clones and omits some. The sample holds 120,000 to 150,000 clones; 60% to 80% are singletons and the top ten take 1.5% to 2%. Findings and caveats of the study: Segments of the TCR beta V type were, in most cases, productive about 87% or about 30% of the time in an earlier analysis.

This TCR derives from a woman in her 30s in good health and CMV-seronegative. Sequences were obtained from PBMCs.

The CDR3 sequence: CATSRKTGLNGGTQYF. The CDR3, as DNA: TGTGCCACCAGCAGAAAAACAGGATTGAACGGGGGTACGCAGTATTTT. The V gene is TRBV15, the J gene TRBJ2-3, with a possible D match to TRBD2 (6 bases). Between the trimmed V and J ends, which lost 2 bases and 8 bases, there was a span of 20 bases. The CDR3 loop spans 16 amino acids. CDR1 is LNHNV and CDR2 is YYDKDF in the germline V gene (reference sequence). The whole variable domain, filled in from reference TRBV15 and TRBJ2-3, reads DAMVIQNPRYQVTQFGKPVTLSCSQTLNHNVMYWYQQKSSQAPKLLFHYYDKDFNNEADTPDNFQSRRPNTSFCFLDIRSPGLGDTAMYLCATSRKTGLNGGTQYFGPGTRLTVL.